These 14 T cell receptor beta chains were all obtained from the same sample, sequenced in a study of neoadjuvant anti-PD-1 for oral cavity cancer (dated by TCRdb to the early 2020s). Per the publication, the time point label means: before neoadjuvant nivolumab. Library preparation employed the immunoSEQ multiplex PCR assay. The immuneACCESS repertoire file appears here via TCRdb, limited to in-frame rearrangements. These files lack a portion of the clones; in checked studies, under half of the deficit traces to unresolved V genes, and the cause of the others is not known. In this sample the table shows over 13,000 clones, around 70% of which occur a single time. The top ten clones comprise approximately 2% of the sample. This material consisted of PBMCs, taken before nivolumab (anti-PD-1) treatment. The source of these receptors is a person aged 35 to 85 with oral cavity squamous cell carcinoma.

This chain links TRBV5-4 with TRBJ1-5; no firm D call. With 0 bases removed from V and 8 bases from J, the gap between germline ends came to 15 bases. Germline CDR1 is SGHNT and CDR2 is YYREEE (reference sequence). This CDR3 comprises 15 residues. CDR3 amino acids: CASSLDGSFGEPQHF. The CDR3 nucleotides are TGTGCCAGCAGCTTGGACGGATCTTTTGGCGAGCCCCAGCATTTT.

This clone qualifies as medium-sized (0.01 to 0.1%). The chain carries TRBV18 and TRBJ1-2; a weak D match, TRBD1 (6 bases). CDR3 size: 17 residues. CDR1 is KGHSH and CDR2 is LQKENI in the germline V gene. V was shortened by 1 base and J by 0 bases, with 15 bases between the two germline ends. This chain's CDR3 is CASSPRTQGRANYGYTF. The CDR3 coding sequence is TGTGCCAGCTCACCACGTACTCAGGGGCGAGCTAACTATGGCTACACCTTC.

This clone appeared a few times. V gene TRBV19 combines with J gene TRBJ2-7, with D unclear. The germline V gene encodes CDR1 LNHDA and CDR2 SQIVND (reference sequence). The CDR3 runs 13 residues. Trimming stripped 7 bases from V and 2 bases from J, with 12 bases between. The CDR3 DNA reads as TGTGCCAGTACACCACGGCCCCCCTACGAGCAGTACTTC. The encoded protein is CASTPRPPYEQYF.

In its sample, this clone was seen a few times. This chain connects TRBV11-2 to TRBJ2-7; 7 positions match TRBD1. The CDR3 runs to 14 residues. CDR1 is SGHAT and CDR2 is FQNNGV in the germline V gene. The trim removed 5 bases at V and 6 bases at J, leaving 10 bases unmatched. The CDR3, as DNA: TGTGCCAGCAGCCTCCGACAGGGCTCCCTCGAGCAGTACTTC. It yields the protein CASSLRQGSLEQYF.

This clone turned up a few times. The chain combines TRBV10-2 with TRBJ1-5; the D gene is possibly TRBD1 (6 bases). Trimming removed 1 base from V and 0 bases from J, with 13 bases in between. Germline CDR1 is WSHSY and CDR2 is SAAADI. There are 17 residues in the CDR3. The CDR3: CASSEFRRGYSNQPQHF. CDR3 coding DNA: TGCGCCAGCAGTGAGTTTCGAAGGGGGTATAGCAATCAGCCCCAGCATTTT.

This chain uses TRBV19 with TRBJ2-3, with 7 positions matching TRBD1. The CDR3 contains 15 residues. Per the germline V gene, CDR1 is LNHDA and CDR2 is SQIVND (reference sequence). After removal of 5 bases from V and 5 bases from J, the junction contained 10 bases not matched to a gene. CDR3 DNA: TGTGCCAGTAGTTCGACAGGGTCGGGGTTAGATACGCAGTATTTT. It codes for CASSSTGSGLDTQYF.

The V call is TRBV5-1, the J call TRBJ1-1, with 9 bases aligning to TRBD1. Germline trimming cut 0 bases from V and 4 bases from J; bases unmatched to any gene: 4. Germline V gene data show CDR1 as SGHRS and CDR2 as YFSETQ. The CDR3 covers 15 residues. CDR3 residues: CASSLVTGGGTEAFF. In DNA form, the CDR3 reads TGCGCCAGCAGCTTGGTAACAGGGGGCGGCACTGAAGCTTTCTTT.

The CDR3 region has the DNA TGTGCCAGCAGCCTCCAGGGGACGGGGTACGAGCAGTACTTC. This gives the protein CASSLQGTGYEQYF. V usage is TRBV4-2 and J usage is TRBJ2-7; possible D gene TRBD1, 6 bases. The CDR3 extends over 14 amino acids. The V gene lost 4 bases and the J gene lost 4 bases, with 14 bases spanning the gap. In germline, CDR1 is LGHNA, CDR2 YNFKEQ.

This sequence joins TRBV5-4 and TRBJ1-3; D is possibly TRBD1 (6 bases). Germline loops: CDR1 SGHNT, CDR2 YYREEE (reference sequence). CDR3 size: 14 residues. Trimming stripped 4 bases from V and 2 bases from J, with 10 bases between. The CDR3 here is CASSPQGTGNTIYF. CDR3 nucleotides: TGTGCCAGCAGCCCCCAGGGGACTGGAAACACCATATATTTT. Supplemented by reference TRBV5-4 and TRBJ1-3, the full variable domain reads ETGVTQSPTHLIKTRGQQVTLRCSSQSGHNTVSWYQQALGQGPQFIFQYYREEENGRGNFPPRFSGLQFPNYSSELNVNALELDDSALYLCASSPQGTGNTIYFGEGSWLTVV.

The chain is built from TRBV19 and TRBJ2-2; 7 bases align to TRBD1. This CDR3 contains 14 residues. Germline assignment: CDR1 LNHDA and CDR2 SQIVND (reference sequence). V gave up 6 bases and J gave up 2 bases; unmatched junction bases: 3. The CDR3 DNA reads as TGTGCCAGTAGCAGGGGGACCAACACCGGGGAGCTGTTTTTT. Translating it yields CASSRGTNTGELFF.

The chain is built from TRBV28 and TRBJ1-2; weak D call: TRBD1 (5 bases). CDR1 and CDR2 (germline): MDHEN, SYDVKM. The CDR3 is 15 amino acids. The V gene lost 4 bases and the J gene lost 8 bases, with 20 bases spanning the gap. For the CDR3, the DNA is TGTGCCAGCAGTTCCGACAGCTCGACCTCGGGGGGCTACACCTTC. Its protein product is CASSSDSSTSGGYTF.

This chain links TRBV4-1 with TRBJ1-1; D not certain. V shed 0 bases and J shed 4 bases, with 12 bases lying between them. This CDR3 comprises 15 residues. The V gene's germline CDR1 is MGHRA and CDR2 YSYEKL. The CDR3 loop is CASSQDRSRSTEAFF. The CDR3 nucleotides read TGCGCCAGCAGCCAAGATCGTAGTCGGAGCACTGAAGCTTTCTTT.

The gene calls are TRBV9 and TRBJ1-6; maybe TRBD1 (5 bases). The germline gives CDR1 SGDLS, CDR2 YYNGEE. V lost 0 bases to trimming and J lost 7 bases, with 8 bases between them. CDR3 length: 14 amino acids. CDR3 loop: CASSVVGDNSPLHF. In DNA, the CDR3 is TGTGCCAGCAGCGTAGTAGGGGACAATTCACCCCTCCACTTT.

The rearrangement links TRBV15 to TRBJ1-6; 10 positions match TRBD1. V gave up 1 base and J gave up 8 bases; unmatched junction bases: 5. Germline assignment: CDR1 LNHNV and CDR2 YYDKDF (reference sequence). The CDR3 contains 16 residues. CDR3 coding DNA: TGTGCCACCAGCAGAGGGCGACAGGGGGCTGATTCACCCCTCCACTTT. This translates into CATSRGRQGADSPLHF.